This TCR beta chain originates from a study of shared clonotypes between healthy human individuals. Study as a whole: The donors, two women and three men, were aged 18 to 49.

Unsorted PBMC DNA sequencing spanned ten immunoSEQ deep assay plates. TCRdb keeps only in-frame clones here, not all; method: immunoSEQ multiplex PCR. This table holds about 510,000 clones, over 60% found once. Study-wide points: Only blood samples were collected, and tissue repertoires likely differ. Depth of sequencing was expected to influence donor clonotype sharing.

With regard to this clone: What it binds is not known.

CDR1 is MNHEY and CDR2 is SMNVEV in the germline V gene (reference sequence). This CDR3 region has 13 residues. V lost 7 bases, J lost 6 bases, and 9 bases stayed unmatched. The sample comprised PBMCs. The receptor was derived from a woman in her thirties or forties in good health. Some clones in this sample may be carry-over from other donors' samples. V usage is TRBV27 and J usage is TRBJ2-7, with 7 bases that match TRBD1. For the CDR3, the DNA is TGTGCCAGCACCGGAAGACAGGGTCTCGAGCAGTACTTC. Encoded protein: CASTGRQGLEQYF.